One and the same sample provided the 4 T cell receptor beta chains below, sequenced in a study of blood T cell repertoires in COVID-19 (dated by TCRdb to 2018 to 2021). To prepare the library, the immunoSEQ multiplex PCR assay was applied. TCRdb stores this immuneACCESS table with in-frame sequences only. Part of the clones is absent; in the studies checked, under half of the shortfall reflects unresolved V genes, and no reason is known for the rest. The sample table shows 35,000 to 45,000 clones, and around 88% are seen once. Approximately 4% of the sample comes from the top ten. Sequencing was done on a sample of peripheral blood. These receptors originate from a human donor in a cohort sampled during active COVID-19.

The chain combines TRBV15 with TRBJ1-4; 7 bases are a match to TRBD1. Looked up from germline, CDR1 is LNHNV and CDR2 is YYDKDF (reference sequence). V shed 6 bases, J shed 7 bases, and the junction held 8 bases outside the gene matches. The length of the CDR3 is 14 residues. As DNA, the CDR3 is TGTGCCACCAGAGCCGGGACAGTTGGTGAAAAACTGTTTTTT. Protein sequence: CATRAGTVGEKLFF.

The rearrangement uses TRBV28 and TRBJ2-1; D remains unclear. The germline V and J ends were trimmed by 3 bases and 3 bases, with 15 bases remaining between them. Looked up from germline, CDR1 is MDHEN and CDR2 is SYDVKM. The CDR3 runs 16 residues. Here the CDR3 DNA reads TGTGCCAGCAGTTTCCCCGGGTATGTACGCTACAATGAGCAGTTCTTC. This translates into CASSFPGYVRYNEQFF.

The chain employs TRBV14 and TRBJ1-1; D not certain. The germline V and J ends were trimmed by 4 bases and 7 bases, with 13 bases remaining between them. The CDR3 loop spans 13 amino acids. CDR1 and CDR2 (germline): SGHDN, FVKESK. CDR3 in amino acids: CASSREALLEAFF. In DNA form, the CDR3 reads TGTGCCAGCAGCCGGGAGGCCTTACTTGAAGCTTTCTTT.

CDR3 sequence (DNA): TGTGCCAGCAGCATCGACAGCTCCTACGAGCAGTACTTC. It yields the protein CASSIDSSYEQYF. This chain joins TRBV6-2 or TRBV6-3 and TRBJ2-7, with D perhaps matching TRBD1 (5 bases). V was shortened by 6 bases and J by 0 bases, with 9 bases between the two germline ends. Looked up from germline, CDR1 is MNHEY and CDR2 is SVGEGT. The CDR3 is 13 residues long.